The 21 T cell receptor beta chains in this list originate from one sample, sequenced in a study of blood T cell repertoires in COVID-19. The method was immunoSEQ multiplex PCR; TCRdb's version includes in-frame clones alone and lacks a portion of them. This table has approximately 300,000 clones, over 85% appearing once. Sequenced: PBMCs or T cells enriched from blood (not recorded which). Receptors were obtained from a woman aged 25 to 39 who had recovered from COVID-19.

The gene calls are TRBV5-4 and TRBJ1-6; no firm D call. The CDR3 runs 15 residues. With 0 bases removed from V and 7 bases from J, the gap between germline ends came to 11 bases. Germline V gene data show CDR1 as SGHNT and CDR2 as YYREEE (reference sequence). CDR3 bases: TGTGCCAGCAGCTTGGGGAGACCGGGGAATTCACCCCTCCACTTT. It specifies CASSLGRPGNSPLHF.

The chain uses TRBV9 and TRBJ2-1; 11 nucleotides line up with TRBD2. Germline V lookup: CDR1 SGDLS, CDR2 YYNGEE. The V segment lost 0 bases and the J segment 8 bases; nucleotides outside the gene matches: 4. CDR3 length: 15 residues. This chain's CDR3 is CASSVGLAGLYEQFF. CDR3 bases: TGTGCCAGCAGCGTAGGACTAGCGGGACTCTATGAGCAGTTCTTC.

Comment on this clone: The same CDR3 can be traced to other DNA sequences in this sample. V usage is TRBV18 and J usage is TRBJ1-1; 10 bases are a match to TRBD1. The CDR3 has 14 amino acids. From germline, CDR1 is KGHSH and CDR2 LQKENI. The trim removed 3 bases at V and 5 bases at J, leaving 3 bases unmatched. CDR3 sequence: CASSPTGGNTEAFF. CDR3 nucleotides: TGTGCCAGCTCACCGACAGGGGGCAATACTGAAGCTTTCTTT.

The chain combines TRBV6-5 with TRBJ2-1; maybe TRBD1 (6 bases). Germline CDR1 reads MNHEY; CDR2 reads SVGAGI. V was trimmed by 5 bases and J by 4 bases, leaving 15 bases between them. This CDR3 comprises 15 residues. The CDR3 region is CASSSEIQGYNEQFF. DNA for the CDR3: TGTGCCAGCAGTAGTGAAATACAGGGTTACAATGAGCAGTTCTTC.

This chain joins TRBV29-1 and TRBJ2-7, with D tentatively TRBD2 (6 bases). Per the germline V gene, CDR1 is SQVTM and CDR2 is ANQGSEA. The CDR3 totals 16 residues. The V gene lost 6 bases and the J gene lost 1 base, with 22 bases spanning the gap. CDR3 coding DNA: TGCAGCGTCGGGGGAGGATGGGACGGTTTTTCCTACGAGCAGTACTTC. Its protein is CSVGGGWDGFSYEQYF.

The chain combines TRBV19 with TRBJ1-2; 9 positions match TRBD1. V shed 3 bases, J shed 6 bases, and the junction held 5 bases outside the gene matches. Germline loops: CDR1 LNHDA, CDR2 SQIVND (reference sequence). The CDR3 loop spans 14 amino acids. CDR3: CASSIRDRADGYTF. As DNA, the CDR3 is TGTGCCAGTAGTATCCGGGACAGGGCGGATGGCTACACCTTC.

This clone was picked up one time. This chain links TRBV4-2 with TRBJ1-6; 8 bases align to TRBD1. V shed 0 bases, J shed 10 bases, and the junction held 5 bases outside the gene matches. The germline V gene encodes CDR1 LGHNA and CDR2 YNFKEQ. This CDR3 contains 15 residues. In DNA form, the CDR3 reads TGTGCCAGCAGCCAAGAAGCAGGGGGCTCATCACCCCTCCACTTT. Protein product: CASSQEAGGSSPLHF.

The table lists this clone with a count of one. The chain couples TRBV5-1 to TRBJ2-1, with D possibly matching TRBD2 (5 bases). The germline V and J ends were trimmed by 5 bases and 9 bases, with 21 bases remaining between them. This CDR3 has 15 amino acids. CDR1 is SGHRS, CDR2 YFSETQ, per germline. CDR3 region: CASSKNSAGNIEQFF. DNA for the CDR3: TGCGCCAGCAGTAAGAACTCGGCCGGGAACATTGAGCAGTTCTTC.

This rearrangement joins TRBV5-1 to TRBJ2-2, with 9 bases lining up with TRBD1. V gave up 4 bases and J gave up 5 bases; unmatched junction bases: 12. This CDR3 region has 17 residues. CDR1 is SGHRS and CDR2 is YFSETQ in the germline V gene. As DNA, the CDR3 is TGCGCCAGCAGCGTGGGTTTGGACAGGGGAAAAACCGGGGAGCTGTTTTTT. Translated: CASSVGLDRGKTGELFF.

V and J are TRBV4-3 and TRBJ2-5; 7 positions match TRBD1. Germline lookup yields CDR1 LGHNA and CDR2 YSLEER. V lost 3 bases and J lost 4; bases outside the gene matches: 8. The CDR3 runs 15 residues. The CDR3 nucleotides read TGCGCCAGCAGCCACCTATGGAACAGGGGAGAGACCCAGTACTTC. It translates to CASSHLWNRGETQYF.

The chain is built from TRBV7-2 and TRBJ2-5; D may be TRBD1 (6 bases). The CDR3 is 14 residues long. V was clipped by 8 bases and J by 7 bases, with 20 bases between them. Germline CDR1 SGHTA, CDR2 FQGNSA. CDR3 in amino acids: CASLGNRDTMTQYF. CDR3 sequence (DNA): TGTGCCAGCCTGGGAAACAGGGATACAATGACCCAGTACTTC.

Here the CDR3 reads CASSFPGQGRVNEQFF. The CDR3 DNA sequence: TGTGCCAGCAGTTTCCCGGGACAGGGAAGGGTTAATGAGCAGTTCTTC. V and J are TRBV27 and TRBJ2-1, with 9 bases matching TRBD1. The CDR3 runs to 16 residues. Per the germline V gene, CDR1 is MNHEY and CDR2 is SMNVEV (reference sequence). V gave up 3 bases and J gave up 7 bases; unmatched junction bases: 10.

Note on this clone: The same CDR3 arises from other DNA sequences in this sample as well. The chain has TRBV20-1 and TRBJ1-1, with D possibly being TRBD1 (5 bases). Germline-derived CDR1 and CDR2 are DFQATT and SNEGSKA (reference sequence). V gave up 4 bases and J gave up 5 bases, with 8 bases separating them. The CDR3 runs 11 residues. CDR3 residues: CSAIQGTEAFF. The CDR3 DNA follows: TGCAGTGCTATTCAGGGAACTGAAGCTTTCTTT.

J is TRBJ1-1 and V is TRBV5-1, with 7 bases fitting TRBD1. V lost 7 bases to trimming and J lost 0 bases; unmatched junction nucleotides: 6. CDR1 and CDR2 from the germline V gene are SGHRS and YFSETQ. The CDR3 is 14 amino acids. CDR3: CASQVGGLNTEAFF. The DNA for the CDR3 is TGCGCCAGCCAGGTAGGGGGCCTGAACACTGAAGCTTTCTTT.

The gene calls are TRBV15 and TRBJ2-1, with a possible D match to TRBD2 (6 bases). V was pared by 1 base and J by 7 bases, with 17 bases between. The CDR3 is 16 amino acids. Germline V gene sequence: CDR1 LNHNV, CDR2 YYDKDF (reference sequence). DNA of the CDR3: TGTGCCACCAGCAGAGGAGGGACTCCAAAAGGGAATGAGCAGTTCTTC. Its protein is CATSRGGTPKGNEQFF.

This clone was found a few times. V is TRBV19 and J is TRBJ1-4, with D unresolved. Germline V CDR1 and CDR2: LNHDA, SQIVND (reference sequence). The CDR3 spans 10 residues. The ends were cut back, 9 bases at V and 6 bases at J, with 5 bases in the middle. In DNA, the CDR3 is TGTGCCAGCCTCCATGAAAAACTGTTTTTT. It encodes CASLHEKLFF.

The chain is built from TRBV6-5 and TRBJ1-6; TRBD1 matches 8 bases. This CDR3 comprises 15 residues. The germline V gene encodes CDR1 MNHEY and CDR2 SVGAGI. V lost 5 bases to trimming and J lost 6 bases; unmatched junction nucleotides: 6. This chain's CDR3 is CASSPQGVSNSPLHF. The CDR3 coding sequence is TGTGCCAGCAGTCCACAGGGGGTTAGTAATTCACCCCTCCACTTT.

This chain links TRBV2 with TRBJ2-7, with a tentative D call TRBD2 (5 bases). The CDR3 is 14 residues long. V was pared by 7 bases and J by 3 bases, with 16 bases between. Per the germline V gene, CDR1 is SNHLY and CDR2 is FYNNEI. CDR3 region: CASKRESASYEQYF. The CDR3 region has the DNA TGTGCCAGCAAGAGGGAGAGCGCAAGCTACGAGCAGTACTTC.

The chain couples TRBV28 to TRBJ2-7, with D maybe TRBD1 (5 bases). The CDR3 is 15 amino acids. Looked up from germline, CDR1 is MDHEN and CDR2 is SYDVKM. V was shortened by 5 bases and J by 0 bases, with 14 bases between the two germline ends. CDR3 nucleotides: TGTGCCAGCAGTCTCTCGGACACTTACTCCTACGAGCAGTACTTC. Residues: CASSLSDTYSYEQYF.

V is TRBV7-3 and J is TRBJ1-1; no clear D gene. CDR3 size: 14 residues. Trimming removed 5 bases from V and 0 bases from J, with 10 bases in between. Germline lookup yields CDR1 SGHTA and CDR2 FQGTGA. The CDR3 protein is CASSRTDLNTEAFF. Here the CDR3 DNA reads TGTGCCAGCAGCCGAACAGATCTGAACACTGAAGCTTTCTTT.

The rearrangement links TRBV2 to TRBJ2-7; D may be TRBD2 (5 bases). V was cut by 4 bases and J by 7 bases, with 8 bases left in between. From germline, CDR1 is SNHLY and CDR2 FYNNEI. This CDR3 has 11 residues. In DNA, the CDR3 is TGTGCCAGCAGTGTACGGGGTGAGCAGTACTTC. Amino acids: CASSVRGEQYF.